This T cell receptor beta chain derives from a study of cytomegalovirus exposure and HLA in healthy donors. Points from the study as a whole: DRB1 had the most TCR associations and HLA-C the fewest, a later analysis found, with rates varying by HLA locus.

The germline V and J ends were trimmed by 0 bases and 0 bases, with 6 bases remaining between them. The CDR3 is made up of 15 amino acids. Germline-derived CDR1 and CDR2 are SGHRS and YFSETQ. Remarks on this clone: Its antigen is not identified.

The PCR made use of 60 Vbeta and 13 Jbeta primers. Here immunoSEQ multiplex PCR was the method, and the copy in TCRdb shows in-frame clones only, minus some. The sample consists of 150,000 to 170,000 clones, 75% to 85% of them appearing once. The clonotype originates from a man aged 25-45 years in good health and CMV-seropositive. The chain links TRBV5-1 to TRBJ2-2; D uncertain. The sample comprised PBMCs. The CDR3 coding sequence is TGCGCCAGCAGCTTGGCTAGTCCGAACACCGGGGAGCTGTTTTTT. Translated: CASSLASPNTGELFF.